The entry that follows covers one T cell receptor (beta chain) sequence. As processed by the authors: Amplified reference gene primers provided the basis for estimating nucleated cell counts. The method was immunoSEQ multiplex PCR; TCRdb's version includes in-frame clones alone and lacks a portion of them. The V and J calls and clone size are taken from that table; D and trimming were inferred from the DNA. Counted here are about 480,000 clones, more than 70% occurring once; the ten biggest clones make up roughly 12%. The CDR3 length is 13 residues. V was cut by 1 base and J by 7 bases, with 8 bases left in between. Germline loops: CDR1 LGHNA, CDR2 YNFKEQ. The data originate from a study of blood T cell repertoires in COVID-19. Study in general: Acute-phase and convalescent COVID-19 samples originated in the United States, Italy and Spain. PBMCs, B-cell-depleted T cells, or T cells were the source of the cDNA or gDNA that made up the material.

The receptor's source is a woman between 50 and 59 years old with COVID-19, enrolled during active disease. Sequenced: peripheral blood. The genes are TRBV4-2 and TRBJ2-4; D is perhaps TRBD1 (5 bases). The CDR3 bases are TGTGCCAGCAGCCAAGGTCCAGGGAACATTCAGTACTTC. Its protein is CASSQGPGNIQYF.